The 2 T cell receptor beta chains given below trace back to one sample, sequenced in a study of Ad26.COV2.S vaccination and SARS-CoV-2 variants. Data came from immunoSEQ multiplex PCR; TCRdb stores just in-frame clones and leaves some out. Found here are roughly 500,000 clones, roughly 85% of them singletons; the top ten hold 9.5% to 15%. Sample treatment: 19 received Ad26.COV2.S at low or high dose, single or two shots; about five received placebo; per-sample allocation not given. On day 63 after the first injection, vaccine and placebo recipients gave samples. This sample comprised peripheral blood, obtained in a trial of Ad26.COV2.S vaccine versus placebo. Receptors were obtained from a person between 18 and 65 years old who received the Ad26.COV2.S COVID-19 vaccine or a placebo.

V usage is TRBV7-2 and J usage is TRBJ1-5; D not resolved. The CDR3 loop spans 13 amino acids. Germline loops: CDR1 SGHTA, CDR2 FQGNSA. Trimming took 3 bases from V and 9 from J, leaving 12 bases between them. The CDR3 loop reads CASSFAGRRPQHF. The CDR3 DNA is TGTGCCAGCAGCTTCGCCGGCAGACGGCCCCAGCATTTT.

The gene calls are TRBV10-3 and TRBJ1-1; 7 bases are a match to TRBD1. The CDR3 has 14 amino acids. Germline assignment: CDR1 ENHRY and CDR2 SYGVKD. The ends lost 5 bases at V and 3 bases at J; junction bases unmatched: 6. CDR3 sequence (DNA): TGTGCCATCAGTTTGACAGGGCGGGACACTGAAGCTTTCTTT. Its translation is CAISLTGRDTEAFF.